This T cell receptor beta chain comes out of a study of robustness of blood B and T cell sequencing (dated by TCRdb to the late 2010s). Study-level background: The goal of the study was to find out how much peripheral blood is required to reliably describe the TCRbeta and IgG repertoires of an individual. In each of the ten to eleven independently drawn blood samples, TCRbeta and IgG repertoires were quantified. As technical replicates, two replicate TCRbeta cDNA libraries were prepared from one shared RNA pool derived from a single 10 ml draw. Here is what the overall study found, with its caveats: The TCRbeta rarefaction curves did not fully level off, which suggests either under-sequencing or many low-abundance clonotypes. Every single 10 ml sample contained the 1,000 most abundant TCRbeta clonotypes from the pooled draws. Coverage of the top 10,000 TCRbeta clonotypes approached saturation when 3 or 4 tubes (roughly 28-40 ml blood) were combined. Evidence of cross-contamination, likely caused by batch processing, was seen in one pair of TCRbeta libraries, and the UMI-sequence pairs shared between the two libraries were removed. Overlap of rare TCRbeta clonotypes did not improve with pooling tubes, implying much larger blood volumes would be needed to capture them. Immediate fractionation was required for EDTA tubes, so the use of EDTA tubes in multi-site collections was limited. Of the top 10,000 TCRbeta clonotypes in one technical replicate library, roughly 95% were also found in the other technical replicate library.

The CDR3 sequence holds 14 residues, the cysteine and phenylalanine included. The read is trimmed to its CDR3 DNA, 42 bases read in frame from base 1. CDR1 and CDR2 (DFQATT, SNEGSKA) derive from the germline V gene (reference sequence). Trimming at the junction amounts to 5 bases on V and 4 bases on J, and the germline ends lie 16 bases apart. TCRbeta repertoires were quantified from mRNA rather than genomic DNA, which captures expressed receptors. Without cell sorting, buffy coat leukocytes were collected into Trizol, and RNA was extracted using the Direct-zol RNA MiniPrep Plus kit. To separate plasma, buffy coat and red blood cells, the EDTA blood tubes were centrifuged right away at 4 degrees C. Libraries were constructed by PCR. TCRdb names Illumina MiSeq as the instrument used. cDNA was synthesized with SMARTScribe reverse transcriptase and a 5' template-switch oligo that added a universal priming site. The template-switch oligo carried a 12-nucleotide random unique molecular identifier (UMI) that tagged each cDNA molecule. Chain-specific reverse primers targeted TCRbeta transcripts during reverse transcription. Uracil DNA glycosylase treatment was used to remove residual template-switch adapters, and a Qiagen MinElute kit was used to purify the cDNA. The first PCR used KAPA HiFi HotStart ReadyMix for 20 to 25 cycles, split across four 50 ul reactions with step-out primers. Before further amplification, first-round PCR products were gel-purified. Illumina Nextera adapters were attached in a second PCR of 7 to 8 cycles, and the libraries were then purified and pooled. A 50-nucleotide 5' read captured the UMI barcode for each TCRbeta molecule. The original pipeline was this. Using the MIGEC toolkit, reads were grouped by UMI into consensus reads. Final reads were produced by merging forward and reverse consensus reads with PEAR. Identical UMI-sequence pairs found in more than one library were treated as cross-sample contamination and removed by a custom decontamination script. V(D)J assignment and CDR3 extraction were performed with MIGMAP, a wrapper around IgBLAST. A TCR clonotype was defined by an identical V gene, J gene and CDR3 amino acid sequence; no sequencing was done for CDR1 and CDR2. In TCRdb, the public reads were trimmed at Q25 with fastp and aligned with MiXCR, with productive beta chains retained. Rows are combined by CDR3 protein, so each entry shows the most common genes and DNA. The V and J calls here are based on TCRdb, not the publication. The sample has roughly 3,600 distinct CDR3 sequences on record, around half of them singletons. About 24% of the sample is taken by the ten largest.

A word on this clonotype: The antigen it recognizes is unknown. The sample holds no much larger clone one base away, and base qualities are not on file.

Input material: peripheral blood. The V gene is TRBV20-1 and the J gene is TRBJ2-3; perhaps TRBD2 is the D gene, with 6 bases matching. The sequence was collected from a human donor in good health. The DNA sequence reads TGCAGTGCTTTGACCCAGCGGAGGGCAGATACGCAGTATTTT. This encodes CSALTQRRADTQYF.